This entry describes one TCR beta chain. Its antigen is as yet unknown. The data derive from a study of molecular identifiers for immune sequencing clone quantification. Study outcomes and limitations: Clones with over 20 RNA copies captured over 97% of effector molecules but under 1% of naive ones.

Previously described methods and listed TCR primers produced bulk TCR libraries. TCRdb used MiXCR to reprocess the PCR reads, holding one entry per CDR3 protein. Among approximately 100,000 distinct CDR3 sequences, about 35% were seen once, and the ten largest hold around 4%. The sequenced sample consisted of naive CD8+ T cells from blood, with Jurkat cell RNA spiked in. This sample's subset: FACS-sorted CD8+CD4-CCR7+CD45RA+ naive T cells. The source is a human donor in good health. Some libraries in this study had Jurkat cell RNA spiked in.

CDR3: CASRDGQGNSPLHF. CDR3 DNA sequence: TGTGCCAGCAGGGACGGACAGGGCAATTCACCCCTCCACTTT. The rearrangement uses TRBV2 and TRBJ1-6, with TRBD1 matching 8 bases. The ends lost 6 bases at V and 7 bases at J; junction bases unmatched: 5. This CDR3 is built from 14 residues. CDR1 and CDR2 from the germline V gene are SNHLY and FYNNEI.